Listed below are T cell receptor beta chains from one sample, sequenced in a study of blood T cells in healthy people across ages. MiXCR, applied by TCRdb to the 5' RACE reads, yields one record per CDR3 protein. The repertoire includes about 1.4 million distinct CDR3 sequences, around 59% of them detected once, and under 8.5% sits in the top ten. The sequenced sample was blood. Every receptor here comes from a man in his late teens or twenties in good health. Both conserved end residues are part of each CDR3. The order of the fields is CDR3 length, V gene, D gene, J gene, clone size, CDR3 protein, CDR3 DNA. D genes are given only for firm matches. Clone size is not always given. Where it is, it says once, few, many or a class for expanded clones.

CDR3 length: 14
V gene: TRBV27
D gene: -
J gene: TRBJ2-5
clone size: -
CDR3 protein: CASRPLNPQETQYF
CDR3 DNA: TGTGCCAGCAGACCCCTCAACCCCCAAGAGACCCAGTACTTC

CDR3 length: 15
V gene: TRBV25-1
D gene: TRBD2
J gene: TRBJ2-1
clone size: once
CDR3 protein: CASSKVGGGYNEQFF
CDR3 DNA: TGTGCCAGCAGTAAAGTCGGCGGGGGGTACAATGAGCAGTTCTTC

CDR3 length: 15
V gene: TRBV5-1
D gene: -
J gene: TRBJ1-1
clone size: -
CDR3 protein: CASSLEAIGGTEAFF
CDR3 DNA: TGCGCCAGCAGCTTGGAGGCGATAGGCGGGACTGAAGCTTTCTTT

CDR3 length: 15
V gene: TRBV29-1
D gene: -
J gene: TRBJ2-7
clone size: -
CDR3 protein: CSVEDGAAPTYEQYF
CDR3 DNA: TGCAGCGTTGAAGATGGGGCAGCCCCTACCTACGAGCAGTACTTC

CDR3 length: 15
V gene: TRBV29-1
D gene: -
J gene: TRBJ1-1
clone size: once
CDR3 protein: CSVAPRGGAFAEAFF
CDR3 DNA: TGCAGCGTAGCCCCCCGAGGCGGAGCCTTTGCTGAAGCTTTCTTT

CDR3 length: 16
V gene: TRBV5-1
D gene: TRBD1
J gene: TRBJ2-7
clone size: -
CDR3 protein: CASTPMDNRGLYEQYF
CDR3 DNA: TGCGCCAGCACCCCTATGGATAACAGGGGGCTCTACGAGCAGTACTTC

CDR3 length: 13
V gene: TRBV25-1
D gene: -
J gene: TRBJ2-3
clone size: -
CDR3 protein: CASSGTDRDTQYF
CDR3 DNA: TGTGCCAGCAGTGGGACAGATAGGGATACGCAGTATTTT

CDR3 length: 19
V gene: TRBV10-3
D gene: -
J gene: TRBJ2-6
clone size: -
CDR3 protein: CAISENRGLGFSGANVLTF
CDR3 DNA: TGTGCCATCAGTGAGAACAGGGGACTGGGTTTCTCTGGGGCCAACGTCCTGACTTTC

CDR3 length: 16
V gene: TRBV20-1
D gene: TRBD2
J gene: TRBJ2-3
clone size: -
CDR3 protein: CSARAPRGRVADTQYF
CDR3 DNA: TGCAGTGCTAGGGCTCCACGCGGGAGAGTTGCAGATACGCAGTATTTT

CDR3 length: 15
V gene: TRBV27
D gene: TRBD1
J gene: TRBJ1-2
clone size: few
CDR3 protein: CASSSPLRDRSSYTF
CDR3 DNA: TGTGCCAGCAGTTCCCCTCTCCGGGACAGGTCTTCGTACACCTTC

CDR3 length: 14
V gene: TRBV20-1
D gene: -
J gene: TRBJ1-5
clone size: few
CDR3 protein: CSALGGGPNQPQHF
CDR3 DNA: TGCAGTGCCCTAGGGGGGGGCCCAAATCAGCCCCAGCATTTT

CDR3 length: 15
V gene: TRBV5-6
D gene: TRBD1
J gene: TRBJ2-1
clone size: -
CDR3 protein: CASGPPTGDYNEQFF
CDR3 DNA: TGTGCCAGCGGACCACCGACAGGGGACTACAATGAGCAGTTCTTC

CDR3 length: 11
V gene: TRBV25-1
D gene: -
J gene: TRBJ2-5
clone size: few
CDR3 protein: CASRIGGEQYF
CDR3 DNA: TGTGCCAGCCGCATTGGAGGGGAGCAGTACTTC

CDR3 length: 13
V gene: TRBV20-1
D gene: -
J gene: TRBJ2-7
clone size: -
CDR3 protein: CSVRKGGSYEQYF
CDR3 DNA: TGCAGTGTGAGAAAGGGGGGGTCATACGAGCAGTACTTC

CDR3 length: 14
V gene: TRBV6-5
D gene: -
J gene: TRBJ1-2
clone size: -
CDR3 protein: CASSYGLPNYGYTF
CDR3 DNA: TGTGCCAGCAGTTACGGGTTACCTAACTATGGCTACACCTTC

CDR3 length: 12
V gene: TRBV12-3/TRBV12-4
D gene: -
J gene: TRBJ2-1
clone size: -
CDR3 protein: CASSQLLGEQFF
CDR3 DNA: TGTGCCAGCAGCCAATTACTGGGTGAGCAGTTCTTC

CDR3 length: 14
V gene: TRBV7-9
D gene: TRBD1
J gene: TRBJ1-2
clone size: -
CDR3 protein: CASSPRGQGHGYTF
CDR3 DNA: TGTGCCAGCAGCCCAAGGGGACAGGGGCATGGCTACACCTTC

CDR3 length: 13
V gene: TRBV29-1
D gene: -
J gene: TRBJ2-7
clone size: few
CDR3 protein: CSVARGISYEQYF
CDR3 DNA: TGCAGCGTTGCCAGGGGCATAAGCTACGAGCAGTACTTC

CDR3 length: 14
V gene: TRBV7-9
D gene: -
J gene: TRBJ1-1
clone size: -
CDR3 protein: CASSLDSFGTEAFF
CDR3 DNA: TGTGCCAGCAGCCTCGACAGTTTCGGCACTGAAGCTTTCTTT

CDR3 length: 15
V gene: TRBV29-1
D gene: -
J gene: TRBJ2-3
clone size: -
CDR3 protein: CSVTPRAKGSDTQYF
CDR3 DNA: TGCAGCGTTACCCCTAGGGCCAAGGGTTCAGATACGCAGTATTTT

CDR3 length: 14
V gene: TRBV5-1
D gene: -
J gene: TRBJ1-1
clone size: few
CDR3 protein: CASSSVYPNTEAFF
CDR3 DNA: TGCGCCAGCAGCTCCGTGTACCCGAACACTGAAGCTTTCTTT

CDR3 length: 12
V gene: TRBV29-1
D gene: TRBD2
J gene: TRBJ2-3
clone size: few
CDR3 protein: CSVRLAGDTQYF
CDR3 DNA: TGCAGCGTCCGACTAGCAGGGGATACGCAGTATTTT

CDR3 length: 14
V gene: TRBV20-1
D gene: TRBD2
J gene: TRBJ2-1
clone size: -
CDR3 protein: CSARDLERGYEQFF
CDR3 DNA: TGCAGTGCTAGAGATCTGGAGCGGGGCTATGAGCAGTTCTTC

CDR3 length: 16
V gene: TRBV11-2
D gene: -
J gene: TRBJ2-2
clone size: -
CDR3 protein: CASSSRNYANTGELFF
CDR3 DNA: TGTGCCAGCAGCTCGCGGAACTACGCGAACACCGGGGAGCTGTTTTTT

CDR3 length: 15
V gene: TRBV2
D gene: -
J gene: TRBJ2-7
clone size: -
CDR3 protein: CASREAPVGPYEQYF
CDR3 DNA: TGTGCCAGCAGGGAGGCACCGGTGGGGCCCTACGAGCAGTACTTC

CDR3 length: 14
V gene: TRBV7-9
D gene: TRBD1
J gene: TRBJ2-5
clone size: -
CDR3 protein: CASWYLTGEETQYF
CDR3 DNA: TGTGCCAGCTGGTATCTGACAGGGGAAGAGACCCAGTACTTC